The clone carrying this T cell receptor beta chain was detected a few times. Its antigen remains unidentified. Patients chosen for sequencing had CD8+CD57+ cells that had expanded, as shown by flow cytometry. Patients, without exception, had severe acquired aplastic anemia. Prior therapy had not been administered to any patient at the time of blood sampling. CDR3 and TCR beta VDJ profiling relied on a genomic DNA template. MiXCR, applied by TCRdb to the reads, yields one record per CDR3 protein. The data hold approximately 150,000 distinct CDR3 sequences, with about two thirds observed a single time. This sample is part of a study of CD8+CD57+ T cells in acquired aplastic anemia. Regarding the study as a whole: Patients and controls shared twenty-nine CD8+ CDR3 sequences.

Germline V gene data show CDR1 as SGHVS and CDR2 as FQNEAQ. The CDR3 has 15 amino acids. Losses at the gene ends were 5 bases for V and 1 base for J; bases not matched to a gene: 7. This sequence originates from a human donor with aplastic anemia. The V gene is TRBV7-8, the J gene TRBJ1-1; 7 positions agree with TRBD1. The specimen was sorted CD4+, CD8+, or CD8+CD57+ T cells (not recorded which) from PBMCs. In DNA form, the CDR3 reads TGTGCCAGCAGCCCAGGGGACAGAAAGAACACTGAAGCTTTCTTT. Translating gives CASSPGDRKNTEAFF.